The 26 T cell receptor beta chains in this list originate from one sample, sequenced in a study of T cell repertoires and leukemia-associated antigens. TCRdb reprocessed the 5' RACE reads with MiXCR, giving one entry per CDR3 protein. The sample yields 13,000 to 15,000 distinct CDR3 sequences, 35% to 45% seen once. The antigens of these receptors remain unknown. Sequencing input: CD3+ T cells sorted from blood and cultured. All receptors come from a female donor in good health.

This clonotype was seen only a few times. This chain connects TRBV20-1 to TRBJ2-7, with TRBD2 identical over 10 bases. The junction had 8 bases not matched to a gene; V was cut back by 1 base and J by 2 bases. CDR1 and CDR2 from the germline V gene are DFQATT and SNEGSKA (reference sequence). This CDR3 has 16 residues. The CDR3, as DNA: TGCAGTGCTAGAGCCCCCGACGGGACTAGCGCCTACGAGCAGTACTTC. Translated, it gives CSARAPDGTSAYEQYF.

The gene calls are TRBV29-1 and TRBJ2-1; 8 bases align to TRBD1. V shed 5 bases and J 0 bases; nucleotides not matched to a gene: 6. There are 15 residues in the CDR3. Per germline, CDR1 SQVTM and CDR2 ANQGSEA. CDR3 loop: CSVCPGQVSYNEQFF. CDR3 bases: TGCAGCGTTTGTCCGGGACAGGTCTCCTACAATGAGCAGTTCTTC.

This clonotype came up many times. The chain links TRBV5-1 to TRBJ2-1; 13 positions match TRBD2. With V trimmed by 0 bases and J by 11 bases, 5 bases remained unmatched. Looked up from germline, CDR1 is SGHRS and CDR2 is YFSETQ. This CDR3 contains 15 residues. The CDR3 is CASSLVTSGRDQQFF. The CDR3 DNA is TGCGCCAGCAGCTTGGTAACTAGCGGGAGGGATCAGCAGTTCTTC.

The V gene is TRBV4-1, the J gene TRBJ2-7, with 8 positions matching TRBD1. V shed 4 bases, J shed 2 bases, and the junction held 4 bases outside the gene matches. Germline V lookup: CDR1 MGHRA, CDR2 YSYEKL. The CDR3 loop spans 14 amino acids. The CDR3 DNA sequence: TGCGCCAGCAGCCGGGACAGGAGTGCCTACGAGCAGTACTTC. Amino acids: CASSRDRSAYEQYF.

The gene calls are TRBV5-6 and TRBJ2-5, with 8 positions matching TRBD2. V lost 0 bases and J lost 4; bases outside the gene matches: 2. From germline, CDR1 is SGHDT and CDR2 YYEEEE. The CDR3 runs to 14 residues. CDR3: CASSLATSAETQYF. The CDR3 coding sequence is TGTGCCAGCAGCTTGGCGACTAGCGCAGAGACCCAGTACTTC. The full variable domain, with the rest looked up from reference TRBV5-6 and TRBJ2-5, is DAGVTQSPTHLIKTRGQQVTLRCSPKSGHDTVSWYQQALGQGPQFIFQYYEEEERQRGNFPDRFSGHQFPNYSSELNVNALLLGDSALYLCASSLATSAETQYFGPGTRLLVL.

By sample fraction, this clonotype is medium-sized. The chain uses TRBV6-2 or TRBV6-3 and TRBJ2-7; the D is unclear. The CDR3 covers 13 residues. Germline lookup yields CDR1 MNHEY and CDR2 SVGEGT. The V gene lost 6 bases and the J gene lost 0 bases, with 9 bases spanning the gap. The CDR3 sequence: CASSPRPSYEQYF. Here the CDR3 DNA reads TGTGCCAGCAGCCCTCGACCCTCCTACGAGCAGTACTTC.

By proportion, this clonotype is medium-sized. The J gene is TRBJ2-5, the V gene TRBV7-2; D remains unclear. Trimming took 5 bases from V and 0 from J, leaving 13 bases between them. This CDR3 region has 15 residues. Germline lookup yields CDR1 SGHTA and CDR2 FQGNSA. The CDR3 nucleotides read TGTGCCAGCAGCCCCGGTGGGCAGTACCAAGAGACCCAGTACTTC. Its protein product is CASSPGGQYQETQYF.

This clonotype has ten or more counts. The DNA for the CDR3 is TGTGCCAGCAGCTCGGACAGGAATAATTCACCCCTCCACTTT. Its protein is CASSSDRNNSPLHF. V is TRBV5-4 and J is TRBJ1-6, with TRBD1 matching over 7 bases. Per the germline V gene, CDR1 is SGHNT and CDR2 is YYREEE (reference sequence). V gave up 3 bases and J gave up 5 bases; unmatched junction bases: 2. The CDR3 loop spans 14 amino acids.

This clonotype appeared a single time. The V and J genes are TRBV4-3 and TRBJ1-1, with unresolved D. This CDR3 has 13 amino acids. Germline V gene lookup returns CDR1 LGHNA and CDR2 YSLEER. V was clipped by 1 base and J by 3 bases, with 6 bases between them. The CDR3 region has the DNA TGCGCCAGCAGCCAAGGCCCTTACACTGAAGCTTTCTTT. Its protein is CASSQGPYTEAFF.

The CDR3 protein is CSGDLQETQYF. In DNA, the CDR3 is TGCAGTGGGGACCTCCAAGAGACCCAGTACTTC. This rearrangement joins TRBV20-1 to TRBJ2-5; D may correspond to TRBD1 or TRBD2 (5 bases each). The CDR3 loop spans 11 amino acids. Germline CDR1 reads DFQATT; CDR2 reads SNEGSKA (reference sequence). V lost 7 bases and J lost 1, with 7 bases in between.

A word on this clonotype: Mismatch with germline at one junction end may stem from a read error. This chain joins TRBV20-1 and TRBJ1-1; 8 positions agree with TRBD1. The CDR3 is 14 residues long. CDR1 is DFQATT and CDR2 is SNEGSKA in the germline V gene (reference sequence). CDR3: CSASRTGQNTGAFF. The CDR3 DNA reads TGCAGTGCCTCTAGGACAGGGCAAAACACTGGAGCTTTCTTT.

This rearrangement joins TRBV10-3 to TRBJ2-7; perhaps TRBD2 as D (6 bases). Germline lookup yields CDR1 ENHRY and CDR2 SYGVKD. The CDR3 has 14 residues. Written as DNA, the CDR3 is TGTGTCGCCATGGGTAGCTCGGGGGACGACGAGCAGTACTTC. This codes for CVAMGSSGDDEQYF.

This clonotype is judged medium-sized (0.01 to 0.1%). The chain carries TRBV5-1 and TRBJ2-1, with 10 bases fitting TRBD1. CDR3 length: 15 residues. Germline trimming cut 0 bases from V and 9 bases from J; bases unmatched to any gene: 6. CDR1 and CDR2 (germline): SGHRS, YFSETQ. CDR3 sequence reads: CASSLGKTGGSEQFF. The CDR3 DNA reads TGCGCCAGCAGCTTGGGGAAGACAGGGGGCAGTGAGCAGTTCTTC.

The sample holds many counts of this clonotype. The chain couples TRBV20-1 to TRBJ1-1; D remains unclear. Germline CDR1 and CDR2: DFQATT and SNEGSKA (reference sequence). The CDR3 spans 13 residues. Trimming pared 1 base from V and 1 base from J, leaving 7 bases between. The CDR3 nucleotides read TGCAGTGCTAGAGGTTCGGGGAACACTGAAGCTTTCTTT. It encodes CSARGSGNTEAFF.

In the case of this clonotype: One end of the junction is discordant with germline, which a read error may explain. The CDR3 sequence: CTTSGTTSGSDPQYF. As DNA, the CDR3 is TGTACCACCAGCGGAACAACTAGCGGGAGCGATCCGCAGTATTTT. The chain employs TRBV15 and TRBJ2-3; TRBD2 agrees at 11 bases. CDR3 size: 15 residues. Germline assignment: CDR1 LNHNV and CDR2 YYDKDF (reference sequence).

Ten or more counts support this clonotype. The CDR3 bases are TGTGCCAGTAGGCTGGGACAGACGTATGGCTACACCTTC. Translating it yields CASRLGQTYGYTF. The rearrangement uses TRBV19 and TRBJ1-2; 7 bases line up with TRBD1. CDR1 LNHDA and CDR2 SQIVND come from the germline V gene (reference sequence). The CDR3 covers 13 residues. V was clipped by 6 bases and J by 5 bases; unmatched bases: 6.

The chain joins TRBV4-1 to TRBJ1-1, with 9 bases fitting TRBD1. With V trimmed by 1 base and J by 5 bases, 8 bases remained unmatched. The CDR3 extends over 16 amino acids. Germline-derived CDR1 and CDR2 are MGHRA and YSYEKL. The CDR3 sequence: CASSQAPYRGHTEAFF. The CDR3 region has the DNA TGCGCCAGCAGCCAAGCCCCCTACAGGGGGCATACTGAAGCTTTCTTT.

This chain uses TRBV5-1 with TRBJ2-1, with D possibly being TRBD2 (6 bases). This CDR3 comprises 17 residues. Germline V gives CDR1 SGHRS, CDR2 YFSETQ. V lost 4 bases and J lost 0, with 17 bases in between. CDR3 region: CASSISPGLPSYNEQFF. DNA of the CDR3: TGCGCCAGCAGCATCAGTCCGGGACTCCCCTCCTACAATGAGCAGTTCTTC.

This clonotype came up many times. One end of the junction fails to match germline, which may point to a read error. The chain is built from TRBV5-1 and TRBJ2-6; D call uncertain. The germline CDR1 and CDR2 sequences are SGHRS and YFSETQ. This CDR3 contains 17 residues. Written as DNA, the CDR3 is TGCGCCGGCAGCTTGGCCCTCAGTTTCTCTGGGGCCAACGTCCTGACTTTC. Its protein is CAGSLALSFSGANVLTF.

This clonotype has a count of ten or more. This chain links TRBV20-1 with TRBJ2-3; D gene uncertain. The CDR3 is made up of 11 amino acids. Germline V gives CDR1 DFQATT, CDR2 SNEGSKA (reference sequence). The V and J ends lost 4 bases and 3 bases respectively, with 5 bases between them. Written as DNA, the CDR3 is TGCAGTGCTATCCGGACAGATACGCAGTATTTT. It encodes CSAIRTDTQYF.

This clonotype is termed medium-sized. V and J are TRBV18 and TRBJ2-5, with D perhaps matching TRBD2 (6 bases). Trimming pared 8 bases from V and 1 base from J, leaving 17 bases between. CDR1 and CDR2 (germline): KGHSH, LQKENI. The CDR3 loop spans 15 amino acids. The CDR3 DNA follows: TGTGCCAGCAGCCGTGTTAGCGGATTCCAAGAGACCCAGTACTTC. It encodes CASSRVSGFQETQYF.

The CDR3 sequence: CSASSGTGESGTQYF. CDR3 in DNA: TGCAGTGCTAGTAGCGGGACCGGAGAGTCGGGGACCCAGTACTTC. The chain uses TRBV20-1 and TRBJ2-5; 8 bases map to TRBD2. There are 15 residues in the CDR3. Germline CDR1 is DFQATT and CDR2 is SNEGSKA (reference sequence). V gave up 3 bases and J gave up 7 bases; unmatched junction bases: 13.

As concerns this clonotype: This is likely a read error, given that the CDR3 carries no conserved phenylalanine or tryptophan at its end. The chain carries TRBV5-1 and TRBJ1-2, with unresolved D. The CDR3 is made up of 13 amino acids. Germline lookup yields CDR1 SGHRS and CDR2 YFSETQ. The ends were cut back, 4 bases at V and 8 bases at J, with 15 bases in the middle. The CDR3 DNA reads TGCGCCAGCAGCGTGGGCCTTCCCAGAGGCTACACCTAC. As protein: CASSVGLPRGYTY.

A remark on this clonotype: Because the CDR3's place on the DNA is in doubt, the DNA is left out and the CDR3 is given as listed by TCRdb. The gene calls are TRBV12-5 and TRBJ2-1; the table's D call, TRBD1, was not checked against the DNA. Ends included, the CDR3 has 21 residues. Germline V lookup: CDR1 LGHNT, CDR2 FRNRAP. The CDR3 is CASGPGQFSGANVLTFGAQFF.

The sample holds many counts of this clonotype. The chain combines TRBV7-2 with TRBJ2-1, with TRBD2 identical over 7 bases. The CDR3 extends over 14 amino acids. Germline CDR1 and CDR2: SGHTA and FQGNSA. The V and J ends lost 4 bases and 2 bases, in that order; junction bases with no gene match: 2. CDR3 bases: TGTGCCAGCAGCTCAGCGGGACCCTACAATGAGCAGTTCTTC. It encodes CASSSAGPYNEQFF.

This clonotype is medium-sized within its sample. The chain employs TRBV12-3 or TRBV12-4 and TRBJ2-1; TRBD2 matches 9 bases. This CDR3 region has 14 residues. The ends lost 10 bases at V and 0 bases at J; junction bases unmatched: 4. The CDR3 coding sequence is TGTGCCACCCTGACTAGCGGCTCCTACAATGAGCAGTTCTTC. Translating it yields CATLTSGSYNEQFF.